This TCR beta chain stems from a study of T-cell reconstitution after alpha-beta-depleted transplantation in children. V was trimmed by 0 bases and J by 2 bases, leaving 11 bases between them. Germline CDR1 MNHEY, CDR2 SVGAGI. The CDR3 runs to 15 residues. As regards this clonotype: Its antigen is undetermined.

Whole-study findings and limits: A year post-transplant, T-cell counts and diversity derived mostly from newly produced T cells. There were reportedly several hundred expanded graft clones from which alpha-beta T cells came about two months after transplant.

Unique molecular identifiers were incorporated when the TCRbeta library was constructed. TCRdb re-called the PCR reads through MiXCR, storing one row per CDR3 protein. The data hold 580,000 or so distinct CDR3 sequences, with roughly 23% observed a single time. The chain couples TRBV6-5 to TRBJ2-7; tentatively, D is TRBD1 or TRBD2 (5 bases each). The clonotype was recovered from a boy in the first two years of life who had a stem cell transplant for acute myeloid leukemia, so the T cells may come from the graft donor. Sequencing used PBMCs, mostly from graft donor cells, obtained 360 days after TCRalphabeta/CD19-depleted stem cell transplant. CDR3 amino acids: CASSYSGTVTYEQYF. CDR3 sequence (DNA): TGTGCCAGCAGTTACTCCGGGACGGTCACCTACGAGCAGTACTTC.